Reported below is one T cell receptor beta chain. Original processing notes: Counts of nucleated cells, estimated from reference gene primer amplification, were obtained. TCRdb's copy holds only in-frame clones and misses some; the assay was immunoSEQ multiplex PCR. The V and J calls and clone size were taken over from that table, and D and trimming were inferred from the DNA. Here the sample spans about 240,000 clones, roughly four fifths being singletons. The sample comes from a study of blood T cell repertoires in COVID-19. Study-level background: Sites in the United States, Italy and Spain provided acute and convalescent COVID-19 samples.

Germline V gives CDR1 WSHSY, CDR2 SAAADI. Trimming stripped 6 bases from V and 0 bases from J, with 11 bases between. The CDR3 contains 15 residues. The gene calls are TRBV10-2 and TRBJ2-2; tentatively, D is TRBD1 (6 bases). This receptor was obtained from a woman over 75 with acute or convalescent COVID-19. The sequenced sample was peripheral blood. CDR3: CASRLQGTNTGELFF. Written as DNA, the CDR3 is TGCGCCAGCAGGTTGCAGGGGACGAACACCGGGGAGCTGTTTTTT.